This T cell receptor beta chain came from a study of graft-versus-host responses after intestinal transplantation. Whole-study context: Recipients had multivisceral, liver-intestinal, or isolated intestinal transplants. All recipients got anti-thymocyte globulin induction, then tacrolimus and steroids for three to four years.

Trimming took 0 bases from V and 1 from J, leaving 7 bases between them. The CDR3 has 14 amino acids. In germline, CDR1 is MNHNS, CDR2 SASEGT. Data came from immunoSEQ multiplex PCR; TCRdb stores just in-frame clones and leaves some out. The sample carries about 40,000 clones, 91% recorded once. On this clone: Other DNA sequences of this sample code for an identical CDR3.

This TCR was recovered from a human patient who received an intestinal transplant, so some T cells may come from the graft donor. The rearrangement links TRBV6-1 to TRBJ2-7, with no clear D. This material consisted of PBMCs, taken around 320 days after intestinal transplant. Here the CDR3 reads CASSEARPSYEQYF. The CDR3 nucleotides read TGTGCCAGCAGTGAAGCGAGGCCATCCTACGAGCAGTACTTC.